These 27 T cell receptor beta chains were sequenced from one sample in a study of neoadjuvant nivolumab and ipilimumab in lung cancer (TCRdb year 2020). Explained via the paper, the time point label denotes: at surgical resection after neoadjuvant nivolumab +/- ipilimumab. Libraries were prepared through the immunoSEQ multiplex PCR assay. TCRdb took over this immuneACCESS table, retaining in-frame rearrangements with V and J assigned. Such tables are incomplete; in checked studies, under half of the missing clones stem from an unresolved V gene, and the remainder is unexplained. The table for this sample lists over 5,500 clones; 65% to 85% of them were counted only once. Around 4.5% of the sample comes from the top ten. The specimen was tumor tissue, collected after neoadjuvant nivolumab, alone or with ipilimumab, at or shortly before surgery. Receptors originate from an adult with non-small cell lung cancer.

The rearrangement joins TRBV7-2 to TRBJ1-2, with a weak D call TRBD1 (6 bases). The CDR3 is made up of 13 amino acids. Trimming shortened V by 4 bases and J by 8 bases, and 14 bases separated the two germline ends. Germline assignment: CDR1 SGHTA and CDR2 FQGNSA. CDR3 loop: CASSSNRAEGYTF. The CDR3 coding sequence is TGTGCCAGCAGCTCCAACAGGGCTGAAGGCTACACCTTC.

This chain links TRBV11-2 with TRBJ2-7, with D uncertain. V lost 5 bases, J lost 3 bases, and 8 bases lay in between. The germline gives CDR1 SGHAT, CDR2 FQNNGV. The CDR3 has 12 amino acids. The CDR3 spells CASSPSYYEQYF. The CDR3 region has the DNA TGTGCCAGCAGCCCCTCCTACTACGAGCAGTACTTC.

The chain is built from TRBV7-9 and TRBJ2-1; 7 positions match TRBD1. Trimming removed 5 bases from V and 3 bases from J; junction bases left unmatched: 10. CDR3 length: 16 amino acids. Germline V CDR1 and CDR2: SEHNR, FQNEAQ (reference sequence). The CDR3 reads CASSKHRGRVYNEQFF. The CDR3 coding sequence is TGTGCCAGCAGCAAACACAGGGGAAGGGTCTACAATGAGCAGTTCTTC.

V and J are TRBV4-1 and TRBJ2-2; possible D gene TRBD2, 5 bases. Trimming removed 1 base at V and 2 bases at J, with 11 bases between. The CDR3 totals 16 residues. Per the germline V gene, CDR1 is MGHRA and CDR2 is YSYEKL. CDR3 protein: CASSQVSSLNTGELFF. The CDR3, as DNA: TGCGCCAGCAGCCAAGTCTCTAGCCTCAACACCGGGGAGCTGTTTTTT.

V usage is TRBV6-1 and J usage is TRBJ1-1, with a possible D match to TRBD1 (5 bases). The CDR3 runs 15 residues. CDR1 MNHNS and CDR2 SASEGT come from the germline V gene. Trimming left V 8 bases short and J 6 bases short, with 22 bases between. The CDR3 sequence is CASRIQDQGFSEAFF. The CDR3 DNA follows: TGTGCCAGCCGTATACAGGACCAAGGTTTCTCTGAAGCTTTCTTT.

The chain's CDR3 is CASRPRQGMGGYTF. The CDR3 DNA reads as TGTGCCAGCAGACCGAGACAGGGAATGGGCGGCTACACCTTC. The chain joins TRBV6-5 to TRBJ1-2; 7 bases line up with TRBD1. The CDR3 covers 14 residues. J gave up 8 bases and V 6 bases, and 12 bases lay outside the gene matches. Per germline, CDR1 MNHEY and CDR2 SVGAGI.

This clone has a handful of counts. As DNA, the CDR3 is TGCGCCAGCAGCACGGGACTAGAGTCCTACAATGAGCAGTTCTTC. The encoded protein is CASSTGLESYNEQFF. The chain has TRBV5-1 and TRBJ2-1; TRBD2 aligns across 8 bases. The CDR3 is 15 residues long. V trimming: 4 bases; J trimming: 1 base; junction bases outside the gene matches: 4. The germline V gene has CDR1 SGHRS and CDR2 YFSETQ.

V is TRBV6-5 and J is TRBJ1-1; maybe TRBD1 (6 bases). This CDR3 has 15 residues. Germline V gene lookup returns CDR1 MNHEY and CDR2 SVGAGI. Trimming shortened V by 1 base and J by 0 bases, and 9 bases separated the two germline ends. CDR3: CASSYLGGVNTEAFF. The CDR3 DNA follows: TGTGCCAGCAGTTACTTAGGGGGGGTGAACACTGAAGCTTTCTTT.

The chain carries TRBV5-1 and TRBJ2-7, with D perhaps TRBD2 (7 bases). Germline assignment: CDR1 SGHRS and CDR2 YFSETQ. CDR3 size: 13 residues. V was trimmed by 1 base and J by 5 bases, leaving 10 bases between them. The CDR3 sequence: CASSLREGDEQYF. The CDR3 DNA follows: TGCGCCAGCAGCTTGAGGGAGGGGGACGAGCAGTACTTC.

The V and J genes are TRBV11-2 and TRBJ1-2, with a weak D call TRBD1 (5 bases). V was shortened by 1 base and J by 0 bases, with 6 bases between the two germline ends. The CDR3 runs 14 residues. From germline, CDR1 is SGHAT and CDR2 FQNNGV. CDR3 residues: CASSLGQSNYGYTF. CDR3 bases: TGTGCCAGCAGCTTAGGACAGTCTAACTATGGCTACACCTTC.

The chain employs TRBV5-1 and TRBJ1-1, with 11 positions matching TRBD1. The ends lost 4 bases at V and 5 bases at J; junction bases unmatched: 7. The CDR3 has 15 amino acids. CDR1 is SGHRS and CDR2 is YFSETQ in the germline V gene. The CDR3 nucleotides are TGCGCCAGCAGCACCGGGACAGGGGGGAGGACTGAAGCTTTCTTT. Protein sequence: CASSTGTGGRTEAFF. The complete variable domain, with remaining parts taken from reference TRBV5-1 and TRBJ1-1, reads KAGVTQTPRYLIKTRGQQVTLSCSPISGHRSVSWYQQTPGQGLQFLFEYFSETQRNKGNFPGRFSGRQFSNSRSEMNVSTLELGDSALYLCASSTGTGGRTEAFFGQGTRLTVV.

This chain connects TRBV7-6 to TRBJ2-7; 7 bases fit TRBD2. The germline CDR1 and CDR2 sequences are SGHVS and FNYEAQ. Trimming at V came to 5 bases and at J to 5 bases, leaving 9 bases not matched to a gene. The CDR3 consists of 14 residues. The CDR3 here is CASSARDYQDEQYF. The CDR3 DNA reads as TGTGCCAGCAGCGCCCGGGACTATCAGGACGAGCAGTACTTC.

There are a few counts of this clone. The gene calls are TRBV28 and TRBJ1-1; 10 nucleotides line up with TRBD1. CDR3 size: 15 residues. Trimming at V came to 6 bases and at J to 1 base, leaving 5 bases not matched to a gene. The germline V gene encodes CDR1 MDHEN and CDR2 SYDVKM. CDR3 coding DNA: TGTGCCAGCAGGACGTGGACAGGGGGGAACACTGAAGCTTTCTTT. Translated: CASRTWTGGNTEAFF.

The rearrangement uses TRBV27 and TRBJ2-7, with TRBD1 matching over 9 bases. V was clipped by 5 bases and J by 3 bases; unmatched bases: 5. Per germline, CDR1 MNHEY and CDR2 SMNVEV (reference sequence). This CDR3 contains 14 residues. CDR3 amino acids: CASSPEGQGYEQYF. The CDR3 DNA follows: TGTGCCAGCAGTCCCGAGGGACAGGGCTACGAGCAGTACTTC.

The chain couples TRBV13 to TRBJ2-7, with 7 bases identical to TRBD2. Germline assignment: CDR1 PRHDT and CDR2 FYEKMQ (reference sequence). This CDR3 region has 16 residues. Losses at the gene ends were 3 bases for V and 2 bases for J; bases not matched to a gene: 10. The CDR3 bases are TGTGCCAGCAGCTTCCGGCCTAGCGGTAACACCTACGAGCAGTACTTC. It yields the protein CASSFRPSGNTYEQYF.

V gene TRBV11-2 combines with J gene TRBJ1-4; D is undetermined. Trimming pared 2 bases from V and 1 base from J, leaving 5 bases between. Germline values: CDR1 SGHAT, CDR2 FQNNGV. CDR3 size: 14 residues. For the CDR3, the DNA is TGTGCCAGCAGCTTAAGGAGAACTAATGAAAAACTGTTTTTT. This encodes CASSLRRTNEKLFF.

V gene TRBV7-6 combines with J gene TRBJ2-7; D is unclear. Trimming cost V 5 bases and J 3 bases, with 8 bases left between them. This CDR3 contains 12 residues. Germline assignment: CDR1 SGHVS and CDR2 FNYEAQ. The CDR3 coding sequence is TGTGCCAGCAGCGATGACATCTACGAGCAGTACTTC. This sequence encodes CASSDDIYEQYF.

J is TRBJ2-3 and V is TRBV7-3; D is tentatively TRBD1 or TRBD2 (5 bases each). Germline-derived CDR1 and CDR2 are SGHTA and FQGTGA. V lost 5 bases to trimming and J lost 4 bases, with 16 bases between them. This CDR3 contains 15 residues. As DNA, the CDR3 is TGTGCCAGCAGCCTCCCCGGGGCTAGAGCAGATACGCAGTATTTT. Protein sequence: CASSLPGARADTQYF.

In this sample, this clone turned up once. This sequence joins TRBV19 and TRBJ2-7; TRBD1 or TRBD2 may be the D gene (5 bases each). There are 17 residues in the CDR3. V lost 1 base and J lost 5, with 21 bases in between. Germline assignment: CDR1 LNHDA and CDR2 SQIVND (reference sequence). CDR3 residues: CASSIALLRDVANEQYF. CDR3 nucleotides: TGTGCCAGTAGTATAGCGTTGCTACGGGACGTTGCTAACGAGCAGTACTTC.

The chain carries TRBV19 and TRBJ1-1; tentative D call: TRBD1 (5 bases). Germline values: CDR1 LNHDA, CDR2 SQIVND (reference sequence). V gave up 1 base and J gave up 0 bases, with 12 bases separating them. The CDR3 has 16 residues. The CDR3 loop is CASSIGRGQVNTEAFF. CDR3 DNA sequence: TGTGCCAGTAGTATAGGACGGGGCCAAGTGAACACTGAAGCTTTCTTT.

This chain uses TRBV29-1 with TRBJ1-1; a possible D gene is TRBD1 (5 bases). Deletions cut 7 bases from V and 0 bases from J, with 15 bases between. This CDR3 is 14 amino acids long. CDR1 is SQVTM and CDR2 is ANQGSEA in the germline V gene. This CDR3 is CSALGGEMNTEAFF. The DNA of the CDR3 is TGCAGCGCTCTGGGGGGAGAGATGAACACTGAAGCTTTCTTT.

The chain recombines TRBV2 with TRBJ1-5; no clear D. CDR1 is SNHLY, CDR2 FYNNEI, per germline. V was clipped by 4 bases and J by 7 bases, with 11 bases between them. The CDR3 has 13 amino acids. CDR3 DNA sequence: TGTGCCAGCAGTGCGGGGATGTGGCAGCCCCAGCATTTT. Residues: CASSAGMWQPQHF.

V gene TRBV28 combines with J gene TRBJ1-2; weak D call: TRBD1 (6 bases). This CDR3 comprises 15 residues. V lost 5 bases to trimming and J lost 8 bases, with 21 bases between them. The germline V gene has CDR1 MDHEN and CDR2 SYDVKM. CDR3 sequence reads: CASSLSAGVMGGYTF. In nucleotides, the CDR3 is TGTGCCAGCAGTCTCTCCGCAGGGGTGATGGGGGGCTACACCTTC.

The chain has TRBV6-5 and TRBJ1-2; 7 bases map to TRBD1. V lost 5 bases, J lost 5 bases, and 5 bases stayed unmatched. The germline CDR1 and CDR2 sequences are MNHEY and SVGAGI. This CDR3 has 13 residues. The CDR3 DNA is TGTGCCAGCAGTCCGACAGGGAGGTATGGCTACACCTTC. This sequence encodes CASSPTGRYGYTF.

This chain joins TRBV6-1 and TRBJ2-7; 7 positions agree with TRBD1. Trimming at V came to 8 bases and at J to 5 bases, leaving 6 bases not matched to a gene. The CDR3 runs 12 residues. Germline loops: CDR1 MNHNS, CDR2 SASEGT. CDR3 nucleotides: TGTGCCAGCCGGGACAGAACGAACGAGCAGTACTTC. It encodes CASRDRTNEQYF.

CDR3 sequence reads: CASSYPGTGNYGYTF. The CDR3, as DNA: TGTGCCAGCAGTTACCCAGGGACAGGGAACTATGGCTACACCTTC. The chain employs TRBV6-5 and TRBJ1-2; TRBD1 matches 9 bases. The CDR3 loop spans 15 amino acids. J gave up 2 bases and V 2 bases, and 3 bases lay outside the gene matches. The germline V gene encodes CDR1 MNHEY and CDR2 SVGAGI.

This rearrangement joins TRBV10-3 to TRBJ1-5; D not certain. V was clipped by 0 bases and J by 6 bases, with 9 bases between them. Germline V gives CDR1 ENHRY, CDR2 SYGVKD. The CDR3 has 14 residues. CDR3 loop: CAISESPGGQPQHF. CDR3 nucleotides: TGTGCCATCAGTGAGTCCCCAGGAGGTCAGCCCCAGCATTTT.